The 31 T cell receptor beta chains presented below share a single source sample, sequenced in a study of CD8 T cells in Susac syndrome. RNA, at roughly 0.45 to 1 ug, was reverse transcribed with random hexamers. TCRdb re-derived calls from the immunoSEQ multiplex PCR reads in MiXCR, one entry per CDR3 protein. In the table there are around 170,000 distinct CDR3 sequences, 95% of which are singletons. Material: CD8+ T cells from PBMCs. These receptors all stem from a human donor with Susac syndrome.

The V call is TRBV29-1, the J call TRBJ2-3; D may match TRBD1 or TRBD2 (5 bases each). Looked up from germline, CDR1 is SQVTM and CDR2 is ANQGSEA. The CDR3 has 12 amino acids. Trimming shortened V by 7 bases and J by 4 bases, and 12 bases separated the two germline ends. As DNA, the CDR3 is TGCAGCGCCCTCGAGGGGTCAGATACGCAGTATTTT. This gives the protein CSALEGSDTQYF.

The chain carries TRBV27 and TRBJ1-1; 8 bases agree with TRBD1. This CDR3 has 17 amino acids. CDR1 MNHEY and CDR2 SMNVEV come from the germline V gene (reference sequence). The ends lost 3 bases at V and 0 bases at J; junction bases unmatched: 9. The CDR3 DNA reads as TGTGCCAGCAGTTTGCAGGGGGCTAGGGAAATGAACACTGAAGCTTTCTTT. Translation gives CASSLQGAREMNTEAFF.

The chain carries TRBV4-1 and TRBJ1-5, with 7 bases matching TRBD1. This CDR3 has 14 amino acids. CDR1 and CDR2 (germline): MGHRA, YSYEKL. The junction had 1 base not matched to a gene; V was cut back by 3 bases and J by 2 bases. The CDR3 coding sequence is TGCGCCAGCAGCCATACAGGGGGCAATCAGCCCCAGCATTTT. Amino acid sequence: CASSHTGGNQPQHF.

The V call is TRBV2, the J call TRBJ2-3; D uncertain. The ends were cut back, 2 bases at V and 5 bases at J, with 5 bases in the middle. The CDR3 is 12 residues long. Per the germline V gene, CDR1 is SNHLY and CDR2 is FYNNEI. The CDR3 spells CASSEIEDTQYF. DNA for the CDR3: TGTGCCAGCAGTGAAATCGAAGATACGCAGTATTTT.

The chain links TRBV29-1 to TRBJ1-2, with TRBD1 matching 8 bases. Germline CDR1 reads SQVTM; CDR2 reads ANQGSEA. J was trimmed by 4 bases and V by 4 bases; bases with no gene match: 8. This CDR3 is 14 amino acids long. CDR3 protein: CSVVGGQDVYGYTF. The CDR3 bases are TGCAGCGTTGTCGGGGGACAGGATGTCTATGGCTACACCTTC. Combining the CDR3 with reference TRBV29-1 and TRBJ1-2 gives the whole variable domain SAVISQKPSRDICQRGTSLTIQCQVDSQVTMMFWYRQQPGQSLTLIATANQGSEATYESGFVIDKFPISRPNLTFSTLTVSNMSPEDSSIYLCSVVGGQDVYGYTFGSGTRLTVV.

The chain employs TRBV3-1 and TRBJ2-7; unclear D gene. The germline V gene has CDR1 LGHDT and CDR2 YNNKEL (reference sequence). CDR3 length: 14 residues. The ends were cut back, 4 bases at V and 2 bases at J, with 12 bases in the middle. CDR3 in DNA: TGTGCCAGCAGCCCCTTCGTTGGCACCTACGAGCAGTACTTC. It encodes CASSPFVGTYEQYF.

The J gene is TRBJ2-2, the V gene TRBV30; 7 nucleotides agree with TRBD1. The CDR3 runs to 15 residues. In germline, CDR1 is GTSNPN, CDR2 SVGIG (reference sequence). Trimming took 3 bases from V and 0 from J; bases not matched to a gene: 4. This chain's CDR3 is CAWSLTGSNTGELFF. CDR3 DNA sequence: TGTGCCTGGAGCTTGACAGGGTCGAACACCGGGGAGCTGTTTTTT.

This chain uses TRBV24-1 with TRBJ2-4; 7 nucleotides agree with TRBD1. The germline gives CDR1 KGHDR, CDR2 SFDVKD. The V and J ends lost 4 bases and 11 bases, in that order; junction bases with no gene match: 16. This CDR3 contains 16 residues. The CDR3 nucleotides are TGTGCCACCAGTGACTTCGGGACAGCCCCTGTCGGTGTTCAGTACTTC. Translation gives CATSDFGTAPVGVQYF.

J is TRBJ1-1 and V is TRBV7-9, with D perhaps TRBD1 (5 bases). V lost 5 bases and J lost 0, with 13 bases in between. CDR1 and CDR2 from the germline V gene are SEHNR and FQNEAQ (reference sequence). This CDR3 is 15 amino acids long. CDR3 loop: CASSPQAGLNTEAFF. The CDR3 coding sequence is TGTGCCAGCAGCCCACAGGCAGGACTGAACACTGAAGCTTTCTTT.

The V and J genes are TRBV5-4 and TRBJ2-3; 8 nucleotides match TRBD2. Germline V gene lookup returns CDR1 SGHNT and CDR2 YYREEE (reference sequence). This CDR3 has 15 amino acids. The V segment lost 4 bases and the J segment 3 bases; nucleotides outside the gene matches: 7. Here the CDR3 DNA reads TGTGCCAGCAGCCCCCGAAGCGGGGGAACAGATACGCAGTATTTT. Its protein product is CASSPRSGGTDTQYF.

J is TRBJ1-5 and V is TRBV6-1; TRBD1 aligns across 9 bases. With 5 bases clipped from V and 3 bases from J, the junction kept 8 bases outside the gene matches. Germline V gene data show CDR1 as MNHNS and CDR2 as SASEGT. The CDR3 runs to 16 residues. This chain's CDR3 is CASSPGTGSLNQPQHF. CDR3 DNA: TGTGCCAGCAGTCCGGGGACAGGGTCCCTCAATCAGCCCCAGCATTTT.

The V gene is TRBV10-3, the J gene TRBJ2-7; tentatively, D is TRBD1 (5 bases). Looked up from germline, CDR1 is ENHRY and CDR2 is SYGVKD. The CDR3 sequence is 13 residues long. V was clipped by 3 bases and J by 0 bases, with 6 bases between them. The CDR3 region is CAISDTGSYEQYF. The CDR3 DNA follows: TGTGCCATCAGTGACACAGGCTCCTACGAGCAGTACTTC.

This clonotype was seen only once. The V and J genes are TRBV4-1 and TRBJ2-3; D is possibly TRBD2 (6 bases). The CDR3 is 15 residues long. Trimming took off 4 bases at V and 0 bases at J, with 11 bases between the two ends. Per germline, CDR1 MGHRA and CDR2 YSYEKL. The CDR3 region has the DNA TGCGCCAGCAGCCGGACGGGGGTGAGCACAGATACGCAGTATTTT. It translates to CASSRTGVSTDTQYF.

The V call is TRBV28, the J call TRBJ2-3; 8 positions match TRBD2. Germline CDR1 reads MDHEN; CDR2 reads SYDVKM. Trimming removed 2 bases from V and 4 bases from J; junction bases left unmatched: 11. This CDR3 contains 17 residues. For the CDR3, the DNA is TGTGCCAGCAGTTTAAGAGCCGAGCGGGAGTATCCAGATACGCAGTATTTT. This gives the protein CASSLRAEREYPDTQYF.

The chain recombines TRBV24-1 with TRBJ2-3, with D uncertain. The CDR3 consists of 14 residues. Germline V lookup: CDR1 KGHDR, CDR2 SFDVKD. V was trimmed by 4 bases and J by 1 base, leaving 8 bases between them. Here the CDR3 reads CATSEGWGTDTQYF. The CDR3 DNA sequence: TGTGCCACCAGTGAAGGATGGGGCACAGATACGCAGTATTTT.

CDR3 sequence (DNA): TGTGCCAGCAGCCCATCCCTACGTGCGGCTAATGAAAAACTGTTTTTT. It yields the protein CASSPSLRAANEKLFF. The V call is TRBV11-2, the J call TRBJ1-4; no clear D gene. Germline lookup yields CDR1 SGHAT and CDR2 FQNNGV. Trimming left V 5 bases short and J 3 bases short, with 16 bases between. This CDR3 is built from 16 residues.

V gene TRBV20-1 combines with J gene TRBJ2-7; D is uncertain. CDR3 length equals 12 residues. V was shortened by 0 bases and J by 5 bases, with 8 bases between the two germline ends. Germline lookup yields CDR1 DFQATT and CDR2 SNEGSKA (reference sequence). The CDR3 sequence: CSAREVGDEQYF. DNA for the CDR3: TGCAGTGCTAGAGAAGTTGGGGACGAGCAGTACTTC.

The V and J genes are TRBV29-1 and TRBJ2-1; D might be TRBD2 (6 bases). Germline-derived CDR1 and CDR2 are SQVTM and ANQGSEA. V was clipped by 7 bases and J by 5 bases, with 12 bases between them. The CDR3 runs to 12 residues. The CDR3 DNA is TGCAGCGGGGAGGAGGGGAACAATGAGCAGTTCTTC. This translates into CSGEEGNNEQFF.

This chain joins TRBV2 and TRBJ2-7; TRBD1 agrees at 7 bases. The V gene end was trimmed by 6 bases and the J gene end by 3 bases; junction bases not matched to a gene: 8. The CDR3 runs 14 residues. In germline, CDR1 is SNHLY, CDR2 FYNNEI. The CDR3 sequence is CASSFGTEYYEQYF. In DNA, the CDR3 is TGTGCCAGCAGCTTCGGGACAGAATACTACGAGCAGTACTTC. The full variable domain, in which reference TRBV2 and TRBJ2-7 provide the parts outside the CDR3, is EPEVTQTPSHQVTQMGQEVILRCVPISNHLYFYWYRQILGQKVEFLVSFYNNEISEKSEIFDDQFSVERPDGSNFTLKIRSTKLEDSAMYFCASSFGTEYYEQYFGPGTRLTVT.

The chain recombines TRBV28 with TRBJ2-7; perhaps TRBD2 as D (5 bases). Per germline, CDR1 MDHEN and CDR2 SYDVKM. CDR3 size: 13 residues. V was trimmed by 1 base and J by 6 bases, leaving 10 bases between them. The CDR3 nucleotides read TGTGCCAGCAGTTTATTAGGTAGCGTCGAGCAGTACTTC. Protein product: CASSLLGSVEQYF.

CDR3 amino acids: CSAEDSSSYNSPLHF. CDR3 sequence (DNA): TGCAGTGCGGAGGACAGCAGCTCCTATAATTCACCCCTCCACTTT. This chain joins TRBV20-1 and TRBJ1-6; D is possibly TRBD1 (6 bases). The CDR3 covers 15 residues. Trimming took 6 bases from V and 0 from J, leaving 12 bases between them. In germline, CDR1 is DFQATT, CDR2 SNEGSKA (reference sequence).

This clonotype was counted a few times. V is TRBV12-5 and J is TRBJ2-3, with 7 bases aligning to TRBD2. Trimming cost V 3 bases and J 0 bases; bases outside gene matches: 0. The CDR3 sequence is 14 residues long. Germline V gene lookup returns CDR1 LGHNT and CDR2 FRNRAP. The CDR3 loop is CASGLAGSTDTQYF. DNA of the CDR3: TGTGCTAGTGGTTTAGCGGGGAGCACAGATACGCAGTATTTT.

This chain links TRBV30 with TRBJ2-5; perhaps TRBD2 as D (5 bases). The length of the CDR3 is 14 residues. Germline lookup yields CDR1 GTSNPN and CDR2 SVGIG (reference sequence). The V end lost 4 bases, the J end lost 5 bases, and 17 bases lay between the germline ends. The DNA for the CDR3 is TGTGCCTGGAAACTCGGTCCGACGGGGGAGACCCAGTACTTC. As protein: CAWKLGPTGETQYF.

This chain connects TRBV5-1 to TRBJ2-7, with no clear D. V lost 3 bases and J lost 0, with 13 bases in between. Germline V gives CDR1 SGHRS, CDR2 YFSETQ. CDR3 length equals 15 residues. In DNA, the CDR3 is TGCGCCAGCAGCTACACCGGGTCGCACTCCTACGAGCAGTACTTC. The encoded protein is CASSYTGSHSYEQYF. The full variable domain, in which reference TRBV5-1 and TRBJ2-7 provide the parts outside the CDR3, is KAGVTQTPRYLIKTRGQQVTLSCSPISGHRSVSWYQQTPGQGLQFLFEYFSETQRNKGNFPGRFSGRQFSNSRSEMNVSTLELGDSALYLCASSYTGSHSYEQYFGPGTRLTVT.

The rearrangement uses TRBV19 and TRBJ1-3; no clear D gene. The ends were cut back, 3 bases at V and 1 base at J, with 7 bases in the middle. Per germline, CDR1 LNHDA and CDR2 SQIVND (reference sequence). CDR3 length equals 14 residues. The CDR3 region is CASSITVSGNTIYF. CDR3 sequence (DNA): TGTGCCAGTAGTATTACGGTTTCTGGAAACACCATATATTTT.

The rearrangement links TRBV20-1 to TRBJ2-7, with D hard to call. V was pared by 6 bases and J by 0 bases, with 6 bases between. Germline V gene data show CDR1 as DFQATT and CDR2 as SNEGSKA (reference sequence). The CDR3 is 11 amino acids. CDR3 in DNA: TGCAGTGCCCACACCTCCTACGAGCAGTACTTC. Its protein is CSAHTSYEQYF.

The chain uses TRBV28 and TRBJ2-1, with D tentatively TRBD2 (5 bases). Germline CDR1 is MDHEN and CDR2 is SYDVKM. Trimming removed 10 bases from V and 3 bases from J, with 16 bases in between. CDR3 length: 14 amino acids. The CDR3, as DNA: TGTGCCACCCGAACCGGAGGAATCTACAATGAGCAGTTCTTC. Its protein product is CATRTGGIYNEQFF.

The chain is built from TRBV7-9 and TRBJ2-7; no definite D call. Germline V gene lookup returns CDR1 SEHNR and CDR2 FQNEAQ (reference sequence). This CDR3 has 15 amino acids. V was trimmed by 4 bases and J by 3 bases, leaving 16 bases between them. The CDR3 here is CASSSPRQANYEQYF. The CDR3 DNA follows: TGTGCCAGCAGCTCACCGCGGCAGGCCAACTACGAGCAGTACTTC.

The chain joins TRBV7-9 to TRBJ2-3; D gene unclear. The germline gives CDR1 SEHNR, CDR2 FQNEAQ (reference sequence). This CDR3 region has 13 residues. V gave up 2 bases and J gave up 6 bases, with 9 bases separating them. CDR3 sequence: CASSLQSEDTQYF. The CDR3 DNA sequence: TGTGCCAGCAGCTTACAGAGTGAGGATACGCAGTATTTT.

This clonotype has only a few counts. The chain links TRBV2 to TRBJ1-5; D might be TRBD1 (6 bases). Trimming stripped 5 bases from V and 3 bases from J, with 11 bases between. The CDR3 is made up of 14 amino acids. The germline V gene has CDR1 SNHLY and CDR2 FYNNEI. The CDR3 bases are TGTGCCAGCAGTTTAGGGGGAAACAATCAGCCCCAGCATTTT. Protein product: CASSLGGNNQPQHF.

Concerning this clonotype itself: One end of the junction is discordant with germline, which a read error may explain. This chain uses TRBV20-1 with TRBJ1-5; D remains ambiguous. Per the germline V gene, CDR1 is DFQATT and CDR2 is SNEGSKA (reference sequence). The CDR3 runs to 14 residues. The CDR3 DNA is TGCAGTGCCAGAGAACCCGGAGGAACCCCGCCCCAGCATTTT. This sequence encodes CSAREPGGTPPQHF.